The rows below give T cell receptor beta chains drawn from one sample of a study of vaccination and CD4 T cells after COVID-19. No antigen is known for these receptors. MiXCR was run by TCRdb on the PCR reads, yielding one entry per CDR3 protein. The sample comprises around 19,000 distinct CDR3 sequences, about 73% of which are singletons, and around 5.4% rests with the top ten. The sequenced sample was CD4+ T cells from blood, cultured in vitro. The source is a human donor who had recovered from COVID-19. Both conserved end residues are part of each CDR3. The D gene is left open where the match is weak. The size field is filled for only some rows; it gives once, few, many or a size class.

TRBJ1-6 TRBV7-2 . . CASSFGSARNSPLHF TGTGCCAGCAGCTTTGGAAGTGCCCGTAATTCACCCCTCCACTTT
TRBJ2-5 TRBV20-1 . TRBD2 CSAPNRAGGPETQYF TGCAGTGCTCCTAACCGGGCGGGAGGGCCGGAGACCCAGTACTTC
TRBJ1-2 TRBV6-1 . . CASTLDIGGGYTF TGTGCCAGCACCCTAGACATTGGTGGTGGCTACACCTTC
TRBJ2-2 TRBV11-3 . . CASSYETAGELFF TGTGCCAGCAGCTACGAGACTGCCGGGGAGCTGTTTTTT
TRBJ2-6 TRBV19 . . CASSMWGVSGANVLTF TGTGCCAGTAGTATGTGGGGAGTCAGTGGGGCCAACGTCCTGACTTTC
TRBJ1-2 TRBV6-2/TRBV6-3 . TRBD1 CASSLRDRTNYGYTF TGTGCCAGCAGTTTAAGGGACAGAACTAACTATGGCTACACCTTC
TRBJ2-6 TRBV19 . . CASSKGVGESGANVLTF TGTGCCAGTAGTAAGGGTGTGGGCGAATCTGGGGCCAACGTCCTGACTTTC
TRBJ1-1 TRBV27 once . CASSFRERNTEAFF TGTGCCAGCAGTTTCAGGGAAAGGAACACTGAAGCTTTCTTT
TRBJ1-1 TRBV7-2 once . CASSSSLGGGAEAFF TGTGCCAGCAGCTCCAGCCTTGGCGGGGGGGCTGAAGCTTTCTTT
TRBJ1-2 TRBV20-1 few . CSAAPRGAPINGYTF TGCAGTGCCGCCCCTAGGGGGGCACCTATCAACGGCTACACCTTC
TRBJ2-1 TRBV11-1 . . CASSLAGTQSSYNEQFF TGTGCCAGCAGCTTAGCGGGGACCCAGAGCTCCTACAATGAGCAGTTCTTC
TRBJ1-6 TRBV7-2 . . CASRDPPTGLSYNSPLHF TGTGCCAGCAGAGACCCCCCTACGGGGCTCTCCTATAATTCACCCCTCCACTTT
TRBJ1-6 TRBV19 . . CASSPPPTNSPLHF TGTGCCAGTAGTCCCCCACCGACTAATTCACCCCTCCACTTT
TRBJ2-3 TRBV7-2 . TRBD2 CASSPRLAAITDTQYF TGTGCCAGCAGCCCTCGACTAGCGGCCATCACAGATACGCAGTATTTT
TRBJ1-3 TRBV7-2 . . CASSPHGTPSGNTIYF TGTGCCAGCAGCCCACATGGGACCCCTTCTGGAAACACCATATATTTT
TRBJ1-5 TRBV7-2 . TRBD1 CASSLNRDRAPSNQPQHF TGTGCCAGCAGCTTAAACCGGGACAGGGCTCCTTCCAATCAGCCCCAGCATTTT
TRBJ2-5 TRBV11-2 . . CATGPRRETQYF TGTGCCACCGGACCCCGCCGAGAGACCCAGTACTTC
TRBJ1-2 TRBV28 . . CAIPDTSYGYTF TGTGCCATCCCAGACACGTCCTATGGCTACACCTTC
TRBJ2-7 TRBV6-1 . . CASTLQFRYEQYF TGTGCCAGTACCTTACAGTTTCGCTACGAGCAGTACTTC
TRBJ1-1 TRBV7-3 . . CASSLRSTSEAFF TGTGCCAGCAGCTTAAGAAGCACCTCTGAAGCTTTCTTT
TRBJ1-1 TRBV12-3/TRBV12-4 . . CASTLVNTEAFF TGTGCCAGCACCTTGGTGAACACTGAAGCTTTCTTT
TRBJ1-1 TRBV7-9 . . CASSSFRGRTAEAFF TGTGCCAGCAGCAGTTTCAGAGGCCGAACGGCTGAAGCTTTCTTT
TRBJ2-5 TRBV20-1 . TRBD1 CSARGTGSGETQYF TGCAGTGCTAGGGGGACAGGGTCGGGGGAGACCCAGTACTTC
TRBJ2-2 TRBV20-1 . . CSAIPVGELNTGELFF TGCAGTGCTATCCCGGTCGGGGAGTTGAACACCGGGGAGCTGTTTTTT
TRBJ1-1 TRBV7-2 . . CASSLGWQRREAFF TGTGCCAGCAGCTTAGGATGGCAGAGGCGTGAAGCTTTCTTT
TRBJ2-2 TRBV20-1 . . CSARDAEGHTGELFF TGCAGTGCTAGAGACGCGGAAGGTCACACCGGGGAGCTGTTTTTT
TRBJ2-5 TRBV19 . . CASKGLHGVQETQYF TGTGCCAGTAAGGGGTTGCACGGGGTCCAAGAGACCCAGTACTTC
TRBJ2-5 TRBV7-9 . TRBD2 CASSQGAGAGETQYF TGTGCCAGCAGCCAAGGAGCGGGGGCGGGGGAGACCCAGTACTTC
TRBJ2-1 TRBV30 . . CAWSGGPIGVQFF TGTGCCTGGAGTGGCGGCCCAATCGGCGTGCAGTTCTTC
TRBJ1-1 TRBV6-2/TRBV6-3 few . CASSYYGGLNTEAFF TGTGCCAGCAGTTACTATGGTGGCCTTAACACTGAAGCTTTCTTT
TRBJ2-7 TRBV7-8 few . CASSETPGFGEQYF TGTGCCAGCAGTGAGACTCCAGGGTTTGGCGAGCAGTACTTC
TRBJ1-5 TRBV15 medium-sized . CATSREITLNQPQHF TGTGCCACCAGCAGAGAAATAACCCTCAATCAGCCCCAGCATTTT
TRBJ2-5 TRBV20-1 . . CSASRASGETQYF TGCAGTGCTAGTAGGGCCAGCGGGGAGACCCAGTACTTC
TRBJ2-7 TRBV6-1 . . CASSPALHYEQYF TGTGCCAGCAGCCCCGCGTTGCACTACGAGCAGTACTTC
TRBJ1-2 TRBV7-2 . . CASTLSPHGYTF TGTGCCAGCACCCTAAGCCCGCATGGCTACACCTTC
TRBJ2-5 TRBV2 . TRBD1 CASSFRGLNQETQYF TGTGCCAGCAGCTTCAGGGGGCTCAATCAAGAGACCCAGTACTTC
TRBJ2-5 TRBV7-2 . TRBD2 CASSRGGGGPGETQYF TGTGCCAGCAGCCGAGGCGGGGGAGGGCCGGGGGAGACCCAGTACTTC
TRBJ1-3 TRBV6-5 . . CASSYGRVGSGNTIYF TGTGCCAGCAGTTACGGGAGGGTTGGCTCTGGAAACACCATATATTTT
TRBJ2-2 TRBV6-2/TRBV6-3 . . CASSLQGGNTGELFF TGTGCCAGCAGTCTACAGGGTGGGAACACCGGGGAGCTGTTTTTT
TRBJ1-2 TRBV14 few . CASSQVDGQYGYTF TGTGCCAGCAGCCAAGTAGACGGCCAATATGGCTACACCTTC
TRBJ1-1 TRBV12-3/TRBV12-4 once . CASTPATGRSNTEAFF TGTGCCAGCACCCCGGCGACAGGTCGGAGCAACACTGAAGCTTTCTTT
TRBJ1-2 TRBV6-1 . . CASSETLGEEGGYTF TGTGCCAGCAGTGAAACTTTGGGGGAGGAAGGTGGCTACACCTTC
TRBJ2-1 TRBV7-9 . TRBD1 CASSVHPGGDSYNEQFF TGTGCCAGCAGCGTTCACCCAGGGGGCGACTCCTACAATGAGCAGTTCTTC
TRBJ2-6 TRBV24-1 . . CAASSAGYSGANVLTF TGTGCCGCTTCATCGGCGGGGTACTCTGGGGCCAACGTCCTGACTTTC
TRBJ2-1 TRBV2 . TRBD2 CASSQLAGGKNEQFF TGTGCCAGCAGTCAACTAGCGGGAGGGAAAAATGAGCAGTTCTTC
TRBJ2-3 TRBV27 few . CASSYDSRDTQYF TGTGCCAGCAGTTATGATAGTAGGGATACGCAGTATTTT
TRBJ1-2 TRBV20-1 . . CSASRDNYGYTF TGCAGTGCGAGTAGGGATAACTATGGCTACACCTTC
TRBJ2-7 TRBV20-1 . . CSASKRDSYTYEQYF TGCAGTGCTTCAAAAAGGGACTCCTATACCTACGAGCAGTACTTC
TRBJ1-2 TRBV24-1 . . CATSDLKNYGYTF TGTGCCACCAGTGATTTGAAGAACTATGGCTACACCTTC